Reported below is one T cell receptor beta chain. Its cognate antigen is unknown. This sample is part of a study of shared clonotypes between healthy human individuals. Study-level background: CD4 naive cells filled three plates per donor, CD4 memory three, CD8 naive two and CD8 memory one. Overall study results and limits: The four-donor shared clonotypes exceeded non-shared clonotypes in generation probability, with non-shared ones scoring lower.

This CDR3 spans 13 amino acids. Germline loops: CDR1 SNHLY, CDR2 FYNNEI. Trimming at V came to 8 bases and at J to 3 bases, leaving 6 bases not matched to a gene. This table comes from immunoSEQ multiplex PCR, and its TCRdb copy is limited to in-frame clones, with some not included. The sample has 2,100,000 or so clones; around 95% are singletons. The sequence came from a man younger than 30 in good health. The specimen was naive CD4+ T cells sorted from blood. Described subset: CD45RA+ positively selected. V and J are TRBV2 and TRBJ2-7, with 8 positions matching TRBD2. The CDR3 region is CASQRESFYEQYF. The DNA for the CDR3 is TGTGCCAGCCAGCGGGAGAGCTTCTACGAGCAGTACTTC.